This T cell receptor beta chain originates from a study of OX40 agonist ivuxolimab in advanced cancers. As for the study in general: Ivuxolimab, an agonist antibody against OX40 (CD134), was given to patients. Having had anti-PD-1, anti-PD-L1 or anti-CTLA-4 therapy before was allowed, and under 50% had some. Whole-study results and caveats: Fewer expanded clones were found on average in CD4+ than in CD8+ T cells.

To note about this clone: Its target is not known.

Assay used: immunoSEQ multiplex PCR; TCRdb lists only in-frame clones, some missing. The data contain about 86,000 clones, 87% of them seen just once; the ten biggest clones take up roughly 1.4%. It was autoimmune disease history or systemic immunosuppression that excluded patients. The CDR3 contains 14 residues. The V end was cut by 7 bases, the J end by 14 bases, with 21 bases between. Germline V CDR1 and CDR2: SNHLY, FYNNEI. The TCR originated in an adult with an advanced solid tumor such as melanoma, head and neck, liver or kidney cancer. The chain uses TRBV2 and TRBJ1-6; possibly TRBD1 for D (5 bases). Source: CD4+ or CD8+ T cells sorted from blood, taken in a trial of the OX40 agonist ivuxolimab. The CDR3 loop reads CASTLEGPSSSLHF. For the CDR3, the DNA is TGTGCCAGCACTCTCGAGGGACCGAGTAGCTCCCTCCACTTT.